These T cell receptor beta chains were read from a single sample in a study of regulatory T cells in long-lasting Graves disease. TCRdb analysed the multiplex PCR reads with MiXCR anew, one entry per CDR3 protein. The table shows fewer than 650,000 distinct CDR3 sequences, with about 15% occurring only once. The same sample was also used in a study of T cells in Graves' hyperthyroidism and ophthalmopathy.

The material was peripheral blood mononuclear cells (PBMCs), obtained at new diagnosis, from a patient treated with antithyroid drugs. The receptor source for this set is a young man with Graves disease. Both conserved end residues are part of each CDR3. Fields, in order: J gene, D gene, V gene, clone size, CDR3 protein, CDR3 DNA. A D gene is named only where the DNA matches it firmly. Some rows have no size entry. The others give once, few or many, or a class for an expanded clone.

TRBJ1-1 TRBD1 TRBV7-3 many CASSPGTGVMNTEAFF TGTGCCAGCAGCCCCGGGACAGGGGTTATGAACACTGAAGCTTTCTTT
TRBJ1-1 - TRBV11-3 many CASSLAPGSEAFF TGTGCCAGCAGCTTAGCCCCCGGCTCGGAAGCTTTCTTT
TRBJ2-7 TRBD2 TRBV28 many CASRPPGLGYEQYF TGTGCCAGCAGGCCCCCCGGACTAGGCTACGAGCAGTACTTC
TRBJ1-1 - TRBV30 - CASKYTVVEAFF TGTGCCTCGAAATATACAGTGGTTGAAGCTTTCTTT
TRBJ2-7 - TRBV6-1 - CATKGKRDSRGTRPWEQYF TGTGCCACCAAGGGTAAGAGGGACAGCCGAGGGACTAGGCCTTGGGAGCAGTACTTC
TRBJ2-5 TRBD2 TRBV20-1 many CSAREVAGGETQYF TGCAGTGCTAGAGAGGTGGCGGGAGGAGAGACCCAGTACTTC
TRBJ2-1 TRBD2 TRBV6-1 few CASDQAGNLYNEQFF TGTGCCAGCGATCAAGCGGGGAACCTATACAATGAGCAGTTCTTC
TRBJ2-2 - TRBV10-2 few CASSEGTGELFF TGCGCCAGCAGTGAAGGGACCGGGGAGCTGTTTTTT
TRBJ1-2 - TRBV12-3/TRBV12-4 many CASSFSNYGYTF TGTGCCAGCAGTTTCAGCAACTATGGCTACACCTTC
TRBJ2-7 TRBD2 TRBV3-1 many CASSRTGLAGGYEQYF TGTGCCAGCAGCCGAACCGGACTAGCGGGAGGGTACGAGCAGTACTTC
TRBJ1-1 - TRBV28 - CASRRTAMNTEAFF TGTGCCAGCAGGAGGACAGCTATGAACACTGAAGCTTTCTTT
TRBJ2-7 - TRBV19 few CASSPTVGAYEQYF TGTGCCAGTAGTCCGACAGTGGGGGCCTACGAGCAGTACTTC
TRBJ1-1 - TRBV14 - CASSSGKHTDRRMNTEAFF TGTGCCAGCAGCTCGGGGAAACACACGGACAGAAGGATGAACACTGAAGCTTTCTTT
TRBJ1-1 TRBD1 TRBV12-3/TRBV12-4 few CASSFIAGGGREAFF TGTGCCAGCAGTTTCATTGCAGGGGGCGGGAGGGAAGCTTTCTTT
TRBJ1-5 - TRBV5-1 few CASSLDRPPPQHF TGCGCCAGCAGCTTGGACCGGCCACCGCCCCAGCATTTT
TRBJ2-7 - TRBV4-1 - CASSQEGKTLNYEQYF TGTGCCAGCAGCCAAGAAGGCAAAACACTCAACTACGAGCAGTACTTC
TRBJ2-7 - TRBV12-3/TRBV12-4 many CASSSEDSSSYEQYF TGTGCCAGCAGTTCAGAGGACAGTAGCTCCTACGAGCAGTACTTC
TRBJ2-7 - TRBV4-1 - CASSPRAPGDYEQYF TGCGCCAGCAGCCCCCGGGCACCGGGGGACTACGAGCAGTACTTC
TRBJ1-2 - TRBV5-4 - CASSFGQGATF -
TRBJ2-5 - TRBV5-1 - CASTEIGTLRSETQYF TGCGCCAGCACCGAAATAGGGACCCTTAGGTCGGAGACCCAGTACTTC
TRBJ1-1 - TRBV3-1 many CASSQGHNTEAFF TGTGCCAGCAGCCAGGGACACAACACTGAAGCTTTCTTT
TRBJ2-3 TRBD2 TRBV7-3 many CASSSEGGRAYTQYF TGTGCCAGCAGCTCTGAAGGCGGGAGGGCTTATACGCAGTATTTT
TRBJ1-3 TRBD1 TRBV18 - CASSQGGRSFSGNTIYF TGTGCCAGCTCCCAAGGGGGCAGATCATTCTCTGGAAACACCATATATTTT
TRBJ2-7 TRBD2 TRBV7-6 - CASQALAGEDYEQYF TGTGCCAGCCAAGCCCTCGCGGGAGAGGATTACGAGCAGTACTTC
TRBJ2-7 - TRBV7-9 many CASNQGGDSQIGYEQYF TGTGCCAGCAACCAAGGCGGGGACAGCCAAATAGGCTACGAGCAGTACTTC
TRBJ1-1 - TRBV30 - CAWTGNMYTEAFF TGTGCCTGGACAGGGAATATGTACACTGAAGCTTTCTTT
TRBJ2-3 - TRBV28 many CASSLGGGTVDTQYF TGTGCCAGCAGCCTAGGTGGCGGGACGGTAGATACGCAGTATTTT
TRBJ2-1 - TRBV5-4 - CASSSGTQYNEQFF TGTGCCAGCAGCTCCGGGACACAATACAATGAGCAGTTCTTC
TRBJ1-5 TRBD1 TRBV25-1 few CASSEGDSHQPQHF TGTGCCAGCAGTGAAGGGGACAGCCATCAGCCCCAGCATTTT
TRBJ2-3 TRBD1 TRBV7-7 - CASSLGTDYTDTQYF TGTGCTAGCAGCTTGGGGACAGACTACACAGATACGCAGTATTTT
TRBJ1-3 - TRBV20-1 - CSASSADSGNTIYF TGCAGTGCATCCTCGGCGGACTCTGGAAACACCATATATTTT
TRBJ2-2 TRBD2 TRBV5-4 - CASSVATSGPNTGELFF TGTGCCAGCAGCGTGGCGACTAGCGGGCCGAACACCGGGGAGCTGTTTTTT
TRBJ1-1 TRBD1 TRBV6-1 many CAGRDRVMNTEAFF TGTGCCGGAAGGGACAGGGTGATGAACACTGAAGCTTTCTTT
TRBJ1-1 - TRBV20-1 many CSARDRQNTEAFF TGCAGTGCTAGAGATAGACAGAACACTGAAGCTTTCTTT
TRBJ1-5 - TRBV12-3/TRBV12-4 many CASSSGTPLSNQPQHF TGTGCCAGCAGTTCCGGGACACCACTCAGCAATCAGCCCCAGCATTTT
TRBJ2-5 - TRBV20-1 few CSARTPQGGPYQETQYF TGCAGTGCTAGAACCCCCCAGGGCGGGCCTTACCAAGAGACCCAGTACTTC
TRBJ1-1 - TRBV27 - CASGVFRTEAFF TGTGCCAGTGGGGTCTTTCGGACTGAAGCTTTCTTT
TRBJ2-3 TRBD1 TRBV29-1 many CSVGPGQASTDTQYF TGCAGCGTTGGTCCGGGACAGGCTAGCACAGATACGCAGTATTTT
TRBJ1-4 - TRBV28 many CASRMGRANEKLFF TGTGCCAGCAGGATGGGCAGGGCCAATGAAAAACTGTTTTTT
TRBJ2-7 TRBD2 TRBV5-1 many CASSLDFGRAYEQYF TGCGCCAGCAGCTTGGATTTCGGGAGGGCCTACGAGCAGTACTTC
TRBJ2-3 TRBD2 TRBV20-1 few CSARQGLARTDTQYF TGCAGTGCTAGACAAGGACTAGCACGCACAGATACGCAGTATTTT
TRBJ2-7 - TRBV7-3 few CASSLSGPRSSYEQYF TGTGCCAGCAGCCTAAGTGGGCCTCGGAGCTCCTACGAGCAGTACTTC
TRBJ2-7 TRBD2 TRBV5-1 - CASSTGLAGGAEQYF TGCGCCAGCAGCACGGGACTAGCGGGAGGGGCCGAGCAGTACTTC
TRBJ2-1 - TRBV12-3/TRBV12-4 many CASTPDYNEQFF TGTGCCAGCACCCCGGACTACAATGAGCAGTTCTTC
TRBJ1-5 TRBD1 TRBV28 many CASSLRTGFPGSNQPQHF TGTGCCAGCAGTTTGCGGACAGGGTTTCCCGGTTCCAATCAGCCCCAGCATTTT
TRBJ1-6 - TRBV18 - CASSLNRVGSPLHF TGTGCCAGCTCACTCAACAGGGTCGGCTCACCCCTCCACTTT
TRBJ1-3 - TRBV3-1 few CASSFRQRTASWTGNTIYF TGTGCCAGCAGTTTCCGACAGAGAACCGCCAGTTGGACTGGAAACACCATATATTTT
TRBJ2-3 - TRBV29-1 - CSVEVGSGTDTQYF TGCAGCGTTGAAGTTGGTAGTGGCACAGATACGCAGTATTTT
TRBJ1-2 - TRBV3-1 many CASSQESPFAYGYTF TGTGCCAGCAGCCAAGAGTCACCGTTTGCCTATGGCTACACCTTC
TRBJ2-1 - TRBV12-3/TRBV12-4 many CASSSETYEQFF TGTGCCAGCAGTTCCGAGACCTATGAGCAGTTCTTC